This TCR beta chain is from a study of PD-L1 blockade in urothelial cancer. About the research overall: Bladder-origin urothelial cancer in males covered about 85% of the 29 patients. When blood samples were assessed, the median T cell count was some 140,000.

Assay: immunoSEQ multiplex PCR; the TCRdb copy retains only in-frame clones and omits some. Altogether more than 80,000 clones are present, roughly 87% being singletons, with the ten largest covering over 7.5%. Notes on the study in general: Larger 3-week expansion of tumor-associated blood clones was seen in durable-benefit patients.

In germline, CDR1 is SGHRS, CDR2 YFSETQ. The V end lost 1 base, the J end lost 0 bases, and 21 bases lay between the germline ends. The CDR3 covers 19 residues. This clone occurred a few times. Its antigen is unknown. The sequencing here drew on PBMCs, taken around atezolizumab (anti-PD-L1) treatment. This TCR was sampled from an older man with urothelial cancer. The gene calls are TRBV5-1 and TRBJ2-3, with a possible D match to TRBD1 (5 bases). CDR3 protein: CASSLKWGRVVSSTDTQYF. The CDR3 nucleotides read TGCGCCAGCAGCTTGAAGTGGGGCAGGGTAGTATCTAGCACAGATACGCAGTATTTT.